The 14 T cell receptor beta chains below all came from one sample that was sequenced in a study of T cell responses to AZD1222 COVID-19 vaccine. Using immunoSEQ multiplex PCR, the repertoire was profiled, and TCRdb retains in-frame clones only, with some absent. The sample shows more than 100,000 clones, 90% to 95% of them seen only once. The sequenced sample was peripheral blood, obtained on day 0 of AZD1222 vaccination. Every receptor here comes from an adult in good health.

The genes are TRBV10-3 and TRBJ1-2; tentatively, D is TRBD1 (5 bases). Trimming took 3 bases from V and 8 from J, leaving 16 bases between them. Germline CDR1 ENHRY, CDR2 SYGVKD. The CDR3 runs 14 residues. CDR3 sequence: CAISDSTVTWGYTF. The DNA of the CDR3 is TGTGCCATCAGTGACTCGACAGTAACGTGGGGCTACACCTTC.

The chain couples TRBV5-1 to TRBJ2-3; possible D gene TRBD1, 5 bases. Looked up from germline, CDR1 is SGHRS and CDR2 is YFSETQ. The CDR3 consists of 13 residues. With 4 bases removed from V and 1 base from J, the gap between germline ends came to 7 bases. The CDR3 loop reads CASSTGGTDTQYF. In nucleotides, the CDR3 is TGCGCCAGCAGCACAGGTGGCACAGATACGCAGTATTTT.

The gene calls are TRBV19 and TRBJ1-6; the match to TRBD1 covers 7 bases. Germline CDR1 reads LNHDA; CDR2 reads SQIVND (reference sequence). The CDR3 contains 16 residues. The J segment lost 8 bases and the V segment lost 3 bases, leaving 10 bases of the junction unmatched. This CDR3 is CASSINAPGGYSPLHF. CDR3 in DNA: TGTGCCAGTAGTATTAACGCACCAGGGGGTTATTCACCCCTCCACTTT.

The V call is TRBV28, the J call TRBJ2-7; no clear D gene. Deletions cut 6 bases from V and 4 bases from J, with 13 bases between. The CDR3 is 13 residues long. CDR1 is MDHEN and CDR2 is SYDVKM in the germline V gene. In nucleotides, the CDR3 is TGTGCCAGCAGGTCCGTGGTAAGTTACGAGCAGTACTTC. As protein: CASRSVVSYEQYF.

This clone appeared once. This rearrangement joins TRBV7-2 to TRBJ2-7; no clear D. The CDR3 is made up of 13 amino acids. The ends were cut back, 4 bases at V and 7 bases at J, with 14 bases in the middle. CDR1 SGHTA and CDR2 FQGNSA come from the germline V gene. This CDR3 reads CASSYEIRQEQYF. In DNA form, the CDR3 reads TGTGCCAGCAGCTATGAAATCAGGCAAGAGCAGTACTTC. Full variable domain (remainder filled in from reference TRBV7-2 and TRBJ2-7): GAGVSQSPSNKVTEKGKDVELRCDPISGHTALYWYRQSLGQGLEFLIYFQGNSAPDKSGLPSDRFSAERTGGSVSTLTIQRTQQEDSAVYLCASSYEIRQEQYFGPGTRLTVT.

The chain carries TRBV7-9 and TRBJ2-7, with D possibly being TRBD1 (6 bases). CDR1 is SEHNR, CDR2 FQNEAQ, per germline (reference sequence). The CDR3 length is 14 residues. The ends were cut back, 5 bases at V and 2 bases at J, with 13 bases in the middle. The CDR3 coding sequence is TGTGCCAGCAGCCCAGGACAGAGACCCTACGAGCAGTACTTC. This codes for CASSPGQRPYEQYF.

V is TRBV7-9 and J is TRBJ1-1; D gene uncertain. The V end was cut by 1 base, the J end by 5 bases, with 8 bases between. CDR1 is SEHNR, CDR2 FQNEAQ, per germline (reference sequence). The CDR3 length is 13 residues. CDR3 in DNA: TGTGCCAGCAGCTTAGGCACGCCGACTGAAGCTTTCTTT. Its translation is CASSLGTPTEAFF.

This clone was recorded only once. The V call is TRBV6-1, the J call TRBJ2-3; no reliable D call. The germline CDR1 and CDR2 sequences are MNHNS and SASEGT. The CDR3 loop spans 15 amino acids. V was clipped by 1 base and J by 0 bases, with 8 bases between them. This CDR3 reads CASSEVGGSTDTQYF. Written as DNA, the CDR3 is TGTGCCAGCAGTGAAGTTGGCGGAAGCACAGATACGCAGTATTTT.

The chain has TRBV3-1 (or the pseudogene TRBV3-2) and TRBJ1-5; 7 nucleotides line up with TRBD1. The ends lost 4 bases at V and 7 bases at J; junction bases unmatched: 7. Germline CDR1 is LGHDT and CDR2 is YNNKEL (reference sequence). The CDR3 covers 14 residues. Written as DNA, the CDR3 is TGTGCCAGCAGCCTAGGGGGCGGGAGCCAGCCCCAGCATTTT. Protein product: CASSLGGGSQPQHF.

The chain recombines TRBV2 with TRBJ1-4, with 11 bases lining up with TRBD1. V lost 7 bases to trimming and J lost 0 bases; unmatched junction nucleotides: 4. CDR1 is SNHLY and CDR2 is FYNNEI in the germline V gene. The CDR3 has 16 amino acids. This CDR3 reads CASISGQGATNEKLFF. The CDR3 bases are TGTGCCAGCATCTCGGGACAGGGGGCAACTAATGAAAAACTGTTTTTT. The complete variable domain, with remaining parts taken from reference TRBV2 and TRBJ1-4, reads EPEVTQTPSHQVTQMGQEVILRCVPISNHLYFYWYRQILGQKVEFLVSFYNNEISEKSEIFDDQFSVERPDGSNFTLKIRSTKLEDSAMYFCASISGQGATNEKLFFGSGTQLSVL.

The rearrangement uses TRBV5-6 and TRBJ2-7; no clear D. This CDR3 is 12 amino acids long. Trimming took 0 bases from V and 4 from J, leaving 5 bases between them. From germline, CDR1 is SGHDT and CDR2 YYEEEE. CDR3 coding DNA: TGTGCCAGCAGCTTGGCAATATACGAGCAGTACTTC. Translating it yields CASSLAIYEQYF.

The chain links TRBV4-3 to TRBJ2-3; 7 bases are a match to TRBD1. The length of the CDR3 is 17 residues. J gave up 1 base and V 0 bases, and 7 bases lay outside the gene matches. From germline, CDR1 is LGHNA and CDR2 YSLEER. CDR3 residues: CASSQDPTGVGTDTQYF. CDR3 coding DNA: TGCGCCAGCAGCCAAGATCCTACAGGGGTGGGCACAGATACGCAGTATTTT.

The rearrangement joins TRBV11-3 to TRBJ2-7, with D uncertain. The CDR3 runs 16 residues. Germline CDR1 SGHNT, CDR2 YENEEA. V gave up 1 base and J gave up 3 bases, with 16 bases separating them. The CDR3 bases are TGTGCCAGCAGCTTAGGATTTGGGCAGATCGACTACGAGCAGTACTTC. This translates into CASSLGFGQIDYEQYF.

The chain has TRBV3-1 (or the pseudogene TRBV3-2) and TRBJ2-7; D gene unclear. The CDR3 is 14 residues long. Germline CDR1 and CDR2: LGHDT and YNNKEL (reference sequence). Deletions cut 0 bases from V and 5 bases from J, with 11 bases between. The CDR3 sequence: CASSQEGSSNEQYF. In nucleotides, the CDR3 is TGTGCCAGCAGCCAAGAGGGCAGTTCCAACGAGCAGTACTTC.